This T cell receptor beta chain is drawn from a study of beta chain features in type 1 diabetes. General observations from the study: All four CD4+ subsets of Type 1 diabetes patients contained TCRB CDR3s that were moderately but significantly shorter. VDJ junctions from patients with type 1 diabetes contained fewer insertions and more deletions.

Sorted populations all had greater than 98% purity. Trimming took 1 base from V and 10 from J; bases not matched to a gene: 5. This CDR3 region has 15 residues. Germline lookup yields CDR1 SGHTA and CDR2 FQGNSA. About this clone: Its specificity is not known.

Expressed TCRB transcripts got sequenced, as all isolated RNA was reverse transcribed. Sequenced by immunoSEQ multiplex PCR; TCRdb stores in-frame clones only, minus some. Of roughly 160,000 clones listed, approximately 8% were seen once; the top ten hold 0.5%. This TCR derives from a man between 18 and 35 years old with type 1 diabetes. Sequencing was carried out using central memory CD4+ T cells from blood. The V and J genes are TRBV7-2 and TRBJ1-6, with 9 bases matching TRBD1. The CDR3 here is CASSLEQGARSPLHF. The CDR3 DNA is TGTGCCAGCAGCTTAGAACAGGGGGCTCGATCACCCCTCCACTTT.